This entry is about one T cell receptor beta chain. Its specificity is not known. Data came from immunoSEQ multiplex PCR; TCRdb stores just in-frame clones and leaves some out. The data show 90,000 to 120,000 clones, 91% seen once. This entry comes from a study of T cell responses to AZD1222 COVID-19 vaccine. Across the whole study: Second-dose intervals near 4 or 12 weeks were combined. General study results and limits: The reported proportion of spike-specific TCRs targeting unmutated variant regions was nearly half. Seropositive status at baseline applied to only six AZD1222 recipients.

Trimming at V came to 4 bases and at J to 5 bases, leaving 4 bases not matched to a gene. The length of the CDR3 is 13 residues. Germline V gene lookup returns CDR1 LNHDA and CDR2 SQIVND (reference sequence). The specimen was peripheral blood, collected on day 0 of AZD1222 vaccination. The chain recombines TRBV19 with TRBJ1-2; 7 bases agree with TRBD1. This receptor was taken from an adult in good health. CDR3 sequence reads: CASSNSGGYGYTF. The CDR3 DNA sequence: TGTGCCAGTAGTAACTCAGGGGGTTATGGCTACACCTTC.